These T cell receptor beta chains were read from a single sample in a study of shared clonotypes between healthy human individuals. Sequencing used immunoSEQ multiplex PCR; TCRdb keeps in-frame clones, though not all of them. The sample contains around 700,000 clones, about 91% of which appear only once. Specimen: naive CD8+ T cells sorted from blood. The receptor source for this set is a young man in good health. CDR3s leave out the opening cysteine and the closing phenylalanine or tryptophan.

j_gene: TRBJ2-1
v_gene: TRBV29-1
CDR3aa: SVEEASGVYNEQF

j_gene: TRBJ1-1
v_gene: TRBV6-5
CDR3aa: ASSYGGAEAF

j_gene: TRBJ2-7
v_gene: TRBV28
CDR3aa: ASSLYSGLAGNSYEQY

j_gene: TRBJ2-3
v_gene: TRBV7-9
CDR3aa: ASSLVSRADTQY

j_gene: TRBJ1-1
v_gene: TRBV7-2
CDR3aa: ASSSRIEAF

j_gene: TRBJ2-7
v_gene: TRBV27
CDR3aa: ASSVGTSGTYEQY

j_gene: TRBJ2-1
v_gene: TRBV27
CDR3aa: ASSPTTGTVYLYNEQF

j_gene: TRBJ2-7
v_gene: TRBV14
CDR3aa: ASSQYKGGEQY

j_gene: TRBJ2-1
v_gene: TRBV7-2
CDR3aa: ASSLGTSGYNEQF

j_gene: TRBJ2-1
v_gene: TRBV7-3
CDR3aa: ASSLTGQNNEQF

j_gene: TRBJ2-3
v_gene: TRBV27
CDR3aa: ASSLGGGITDTQY

j_gene: TRBJ2-2
v_gene: TRBV11-3
CDR3aa: ASSSYTGELF

j_gene: TRBJ2-5
v_gene: TRBV7-8
CDR3aa: ASSLPRTGPYQETQY

j_gene: TRBJ2-7
v_gene: TRBV29-1
CDR3aa: SVEAKGQGYEQY

j_gene: TRBJ2-1
v_gene: TRBV7-9
CDR3aa: ASSSSLLVQF

j_gene: TRBJ2-7
v_gene: TRBV27
CDR3aa: ASSLKGATGYEQY

j_gene: TRBJ2-3
v_gene: TRBV27
CDR3aa: ASSLALAGDTQY

j_gene: TRBJ2-1
v_gene: TRBV27
CDR3aa: ASSLGTSGKSEQF